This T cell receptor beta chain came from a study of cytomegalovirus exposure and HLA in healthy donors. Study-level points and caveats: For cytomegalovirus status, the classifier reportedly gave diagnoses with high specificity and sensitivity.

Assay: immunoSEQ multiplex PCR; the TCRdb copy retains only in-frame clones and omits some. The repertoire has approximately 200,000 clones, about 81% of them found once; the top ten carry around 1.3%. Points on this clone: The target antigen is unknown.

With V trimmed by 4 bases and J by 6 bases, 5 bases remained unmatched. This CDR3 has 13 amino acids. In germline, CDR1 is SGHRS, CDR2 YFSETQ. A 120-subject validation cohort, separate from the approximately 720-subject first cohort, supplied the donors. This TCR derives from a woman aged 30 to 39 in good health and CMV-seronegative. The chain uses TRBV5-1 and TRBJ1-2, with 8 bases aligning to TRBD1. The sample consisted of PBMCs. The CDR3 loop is CASSVSRGHGYTF. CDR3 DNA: TGCGCCAGCAGCGTTTCCAGGGGGCATGGCTACACCTTC.